This T cell receptor beta chain emerged from a study of shared clonotypes between healthy human individuals. Sequencing used immunoSEQ multiplex PCR; TCRdb keeps in-frame clones, though not all of them. The data contain some 2.4 million clones, approximately 93% of them singletons. Study results and caveats: When naive CD4 clonotypes were compared across several donors, around 5% were shared. Deeper or shallower sequencing was expected to change how clonotypes are shared among donors. Generation of non-shared clonotypes was less probable than generation of clonotypes shared by all four donors.

The V end was cut by 5 bases, the J end by 0 bases, with 13 bases between. The CDR3 extends over 16 amino acids. CDR1 and CDR2 from the germline V gene are LNHDA and SQIVND (reference sequence). Comments on this clone: Its matching antigen is unknown.

The TCR sequence derives from a young man in good health. Some clones in this sample may be carry-over from other donors' samples. The sequenced material came from naive CD4+ T cells from PBMCs. Documented subset: CD45RA+ positively selected. The rearrangement links TRBV19 to TRBJ1-4; D is uncertain. CDR3 DNA sequence: TGTGCCAGTAGTCCCCGACCGAGAGCAACTAATGAAAAACTGTTTTTT. This gives the protein CASSPRPRATNEKLFF.